This T cell receptor (beta chain) was documented in a study of blood T cell repertoires in COVID-19 (dated by TCRdb to 2020 to 2021). Some background on the complete study: Samples from collaborators originated in the United States, Italy and Spain and spanned both the acute and convalescent phases of COVID-19. A de-identified subject ID, COVID-19 status, age in years and sex were almost always included in the sample metadata. The material from the prospective study consisted of cDNA or gDNA derived from T cells, B-cell-depleted T cells, or PBMCs. The repertoires were made available in a free public database intended to serve as a resource for research on the immune response to SARS-CoV-2. Samples were obtained from the ongoing ImmuneRACE study (first 160 participants) and from some 1,200 subjects provided by 6 global collaborators. Deeply sampled blood TCRbeta repertoires from subjects exposed to, actively infected with, or recovered from COVID-19 were included in the dataset. HLA class I and class II types, where available, came from metadata supplied by the sample provider rather than from assay-based typing. The paper's findings and limits, for the study overall: The amount of clinical and demographic metadata varied by source and participant and was provided uncurated.

In the prospective study, participants were about 18 to 90 years old, resided in 24 geographic areas of the United States, and were enrolled through a virtual design. To assign participants to cohorts, the prospective study relied on clinical history that participants themselves reported in a screening survey and a study questionnaire. Recovered participants in ImmuneRACE Cohort 3 were defined by two consecutive negative NP/OP PCR tests, clearance by a healthcare professional, or resolution of symptoms. In the prospective study, mobile phlebotomists collected whole blood, serum and a nasopharyngeal or oropharyngeal swab from each participant. Additional blood draws and questionnaires over an approximately two-month period could optionally be provided by prospective study participants. Before DNA extraction, prospective study blood samples were shipped either frozen or at room temperature. CDR1 and CDR2 are drawn from the germline V gene: SNHLY, FYNNEI. The CDR3 goes from the cysteine to the phenylalanine over 17 residues. Just CDR3 DNA is preserved here, 51 bases in frame from base 1. Between the V and J ends, shortened by 4 bases and 0 bases respectively, the junction contains 16 bases.

On this clone: Its antigen remains undetermined. Base quality data are lacking; no much larger clone is found one base away.

TCRbeta CDR3 regions were amplified from genomic DNA using the immunoSEQ Assay, a bias-controlled multiplex PCR. Per the original workflow: Within the assay, amplification of reference gene primers was used to estimate how many nucleated cells each sample contained. To quantify the absolute abundance of each unique TCRbeta CDR3 rearrangement, sequence reads were collapsed and filtered. For each sample, productive Simpson clonality was calculated as the square root of Simpson's diversity index over productive rearrangements. What TCRdb holds here is the immuneACCESS table cut down to in-frame rearrangements. Part of the clones is not present; checked against another copy, under half of the missing clones reflect an unresolved V gene, and the others are unexplained. D and trimming were read from the DNA, whereas the V and J calls and clone size are those reported in that table. This sample comprises around 250,000 clones, around 90% of them detected only once. The ten largest clonotypes hold approximately 1.7% of the sample.

The sample was PBMCs or T cells enriched from blood (not recorded which). This clonotype was obtained from a woman aged 45-59 years who had recovered from COVID-19. Rearrangement joined TRBV2 to TRBJ2-1, with a weak D call of TRBD2 (6 bases match). For the CDR3, the sequence is CASSVVFRGSSYNEQFF. In nucleotides, the sequence is TGTGCCAGCAGTGTTGTATTCCGGGGGAGCTCCTACAATGAGCAGTTCTTC.